These T cell receptor beta chains were read from a single sample in a study of blood T cell repertoires in COVID-19. Generated by immunoSEQ multiplex PCR, the TCRdb table keeps only in-frame clones and is missing some. The data contain about 98,000 clones, roughly 80% of them singletons. Sequenced input: peripheral blood. The receptors shown here come from a man aged 70-80 years with active or convalescent COVID-19. CDR3s include the opening cysteine and the closing phenylalanine or tryptophan. A D gene is named only where the DNA matches it firmly. Clone size is not always given. Where it is, it says once, few, many or a class for expanded clones.

d_call	v_call	j_call	clone_size	cdr3_aa	cdr3_nt
TRBD2	TRBV3-1/TRBV3-2	TRBJ2-4	NA	CASSQPILAGDAKNIQYF	TGTGCCAGCAGCCAACCAATTCTAGCGGGGGATGCCAAAAACATTCAGTACTTC
TRBD2	TRBV5-1	TRBJ2-1	NA	CASSPRLAGEVEQFF	TGCGCCAGCAGCCCTCGACTAGCGGGGGAGGTTGAGCAGTTCTTC
NA	TRBV6-2/TRBV6-3	TRBJ1-6	NA	CASSYQVLTGSPLHF	TGTGCCAGCAGTTACCAAGTCCTCACGGGTTCACCCCTCCACTTT
NA	TRBV6-4	TRBJ1-1	NA	CASSQQQGRENTEAFF	TGTGCCAGCAGCCAACAACAGGGAAGGGAGAACACTGAAGCTTTCTTT
NA	TRBV5-1	TRBJ1-1	NA	CASSLGSGGVHTEAFF	TGCGCCAGCAGCCTTGGCTCGGGGGGCGTTCACACTGAAGCTTTCTTT
TRBD2	TRBV4-1	TRBJ2-1	once	CASPTAGTSSVNEQFF	TGCGCCAGCCCAACCGCCGGGACTAGCTCAGTCAATGAGCAGTTCTTC
NA	TRBV12-3/TRBV12-4	TRBJ1-2	NA	CASSNNRVGYTF	TGTGCCAGCAGCAATAACAGGGTCGGCTACACCTTC
NA	TRBV5-4	TRBJ1-2	NA	CASSLSVGAAANYGYTF	TGTGCCAGCAGCTTGTCAGTTGGGGCAGCAGCTAACTATGGCTACACCTTC
NA	TRBV19	TRBJ2-5	medium-sized	CASISSDLAQYF	TGTGCCAGTATTAGCAGCGACTTGGCCCAGTACTTC
TRBD1	TRBV15	TRBJ2-5	NA	CATSSKTGGIKTQYF	TGTGCCACCAGCAGCAAGACAGGGGGCATAAAGACCCAGTACTTC
TRBD2	TRBV7-8	TRBJ2-5	NA	CASCSWTGLAGSQETQYF	TGTGCCAGCTGCTCGTGGACCGGACTAGCGGGGAGTCAAGAGACCCAGTACTTC
NA	TRBV12-3/TRBV12-4	TRBJ2-1	NA	CASSRGQHNEQFF	TGTGCCAGCAGCCGCGGACAGCATAATGAGCAGTTCTTC
TRBD1	TRBV10-1	TRBJ2-2	NA	CASSGRQTGWNTGELFF	TGCGCCAGCAGTGGGAGGCAGACAGGGTGGAACACCGGGGAGCTGTTTTTT
NA	TRBV3-1/TRBV3-2	TRBJ2-7	NA	CASSQLYEQYF	TGTGCCAGCAGCCAACTGTACGAGCAGTACTTC
NA	TRBV6-5	TRBJ2-7	NA	CASSYGHEYEQYF	TGTGCCAGCAGTTACGGACACGAATACGAGCAGTACTTC
TRBD1	TRBV7-8	TRBJ1-4	NA	CASSGRQGRYEKLFF	TGTGCCAGCAGCGGGAGACAGGGTCGATATGAAAAACTGTTTTTT
TRBD2	TRBV18	TRBJ2-7	NA	CASSPQGTSGYEQYF	TGTGCCAGCTCACCCCAGGGGACTAGCGGGTACGAGCAGTACTTC
NA	TRBV20-1	TRBJ2-7	NA	CSAASGHEQYF	TGCAGTGCTGCATCAGGGCACGAGCAGTACTTC
NA	TRBV4-1	TRBJ1-2	NA	CASSQIQSVLYGYTF	TGCGCCAGCAGCCAAATACAGTCGGTGCTCTATGGCTACACCTTC
NA	TRBV6-5	TRBJ1-1	NA	CASSYSYRGTEAFF	TGTGCCAGCAGTTACTCGTACCGGGGCACTGAAGCTTTCTTT
TRBD2	TRBV5-1	TRBJ2-3	NA	CASSSGGAGDTQYF	TGCGCCAGCAGCTCCGGGGGGGCCGGGGATACGCAGTATTTT
TRBD1	TRBV5-4	TRBJ1-6	NA	CASSMPGQGPLF	TGTGCCAGCAGCATGCCGGGACAGGGCCCACTTTTT
TRBD2	TRBV25-1	TRBJ2-5	NA	CASSLIGLAGETQYF	TGTGCCAGCTCCTTAATTGGACTAGCAGGAGAGACCCAGTACTTC
TRBD1	TRBV11-3	TRBJ1-1	NA	CASSPGQGGIEPFF	TGTGCCAGCAGCCCAGGACAGGGTGGAATTGAACCTTTCTTT
NA	TRBV5-5	TRBJ1-2	NA	CASSQTPNYGYTF	TGTGCCAGCAGCCAGACACCGAACTATGGCTACACCTTC
TRBD1	TRBV3-1/TRBV3-2	TRBJ1-2	once	CASSQGPTGLGYTF	TGTGCCAGCAGCCAAGGTCCGACAGGGCTTGGCTACACCTTC
NA	TRBV2	TRBJ1-3	NA	CASRREISGNTIYF	TGTGCCAGCAGGAGGGAAATCTCTGGAAACACCATATATTTT
NA	TRBV4-1	TRBJ2-1	NA	CASSLRYKNEQFF	TGCGCCAGCAGCCTCAGGTATAAGAATGAGCAGTTCTTC
TRBD2	TRBV7-3	TRBJ2-7	NA	CASSHYTSGEQYF	TGTGCCAGCAGCCACTACACTAGCGGAGAGCAGTACTTC
NA	TRBV6-5	TRBJ2-5	NA	CASSYGGVETQYF	TGTGCCAGCAGTTACGGAGGCGTGGAGACCCAGTACTTC
NA	TRBV3-1/TRBV3-2	TRBJ1-1	NA	CASSPGEGTTEAFF	TGTGCCAGCAGCCCCGGGGAGGGGACCACTGAAGCTTTCTTT
NA	TRBV27	TRBJ1-1	NA	CASSLIRARNTEAFF	TGTGCCAGCAGTTTAATCAGGGCTCGGAACACTGAAGCTTTCTTT
NA	TRBV4-1	TRBJ1-3	NA	CASSQDRGTLSGNTIYF	TGCGCCAGCAGCCAAGATCGGGGGACCTTGTCTGGAAACACCATATATTTT
TRBD1	TRBV5-1	TRBJ1-4	NA	CASSVNAGGAEEKLFF	TGCGCCAGCAGCGTGAACGCAGGGGGCGCAGAAGAAAAACTGTTTTTT
NA	TRBV19	TRBJ2-2	NA	CASSVSQSTGELFF	TGTGCCAGTAGCGTCAGTCAAAGCACCGGGGAGCTGTTTTTT
TRBD2	TRBV5-5	TRBJ2-7	NA	CASSPPGGEGYEQYF	TGTGCCAGCAGCCCGCCGGGGGGAGAGGGTTACGAGCAGTACTTC
NA	TRBV11-3	TRBJ2-5	NA	CASTRRDPREQETQYF	TGTGCCAGCACAAGGAGGGACCCCAGGGAGCAAGAGACCCAGTACTTC
TRBD1	TRBV10-1	TRBJ2-1	NA	CASNPGTGIRNEQFF	TGCGCCAGCAATCCGGGGACAGGGATTAGGAATGAGCAGTTCTTC
TRBD2	TRBV11-3	TRBJ2-1	NA	CASSYGGAGNEQFF	TGTGCCAGCAGCTACGGGGGGGCCGGTAATGAGCAGTTCTTC
NA	TRBV7-9	TRBJ1-4	NA	CASSLDLVRTANEKLFF	TGTGCCAGCAGCTTGGACCTGGTTCGGACAGCTAATGAAAAACTGTTTTTT
TRBD1	TRBV18	TRBJ1-2	once	CASSRQGPYGYTF	TGTGCCAGCTCCCGACAGGGACCCTATGGCTACACCTTC
NA	TRBV18	TRBJ1-4	few	CASSLQGTTNEKLFF	TGTGCCAGCTCACTGCAGGGTACAACTAATGAAAAACTGTTTTTT
NA	TRBV5-1	TRBJ2-7	once	CASSLADRNEQYF	TGCGCCAGCAGCTTGGCTGACAGGAACGAGCAGTACTTC
NA	TRBV19	TRBJ1-5	NA	CASSIDHRGSSNQPQHF	TGTGCCAGTAGTATAGATCATAGGGGTAGTAGCAATCAGCCCCAGCATTTT
TRBD1	TRBV6-5	TRBJ2-7	NA	CASVIPGQGLEQYF	TGTGCCAGCGTGATCCCGGGACAGGGTTTAGAGCAGTACTTC
NA	TRBV4-1	TRBJ1-1	NA	CASSQLTYTEAFF	TGCGCCAGCAGCCAGCTTACTTACACTGAAGCTTTCTTT
NA	TRBV19	TRBJ1-1	few	CASKKDRGTEAFF	TGTGCCAGTAAAAAGGATAGGGGGACTGAAGCTTTCTTT
NA	TRBV19	TRBJ1-1	NA	CASSLPDTMNTEAFF	TGTGCCAGTAGTCTCCCGGACACAATGAACACTGAAGCTTTCTTT
TRBD2	TRBV9	TRBJ2-1	few	CASSPRTSGGAEQFF	TGTGCCAGCAGCCCGCGGACTAGCGGGGGGGCTGAGCAGTTCTTC
TRBD2	TRBV11-2	TRBJ2-7	NA	CASSSRRGLRGGPYEQYF	TGTGCCAGCAGCTCAAGGCGGGGGTTGCGGGGGGGCCCCTACGAGCAGTACTTC
NA	TRBV7-2	TRBJ2-7	NA	CASSLVAMGRSSSYEQYF	TGTGCCAGCAGCTTAGTGGCGATGGGCAGGTCGAGCTCCTACGAGCAGTACTTC
TRBD2	TRBV11-3	TRBJ2-3	once	CASSPGRTSGVSTDTQYF	TGTGCCAGCAGCCCGGGGAGGACTAGCGGGGTCAGCACAGATACGCAGTATTTT
TRBD1	TRBV6-2/TRBV6-3	TRBJ1-1	NA	CASSTGTGWTEAFF	TGTGCCAGCAGTACCGGGACAGGGTGGACTGAAGCTTTCTTT
NA	TRBV7-9	TRBJ1-6	few	CASSSQGTDSPLHF	TGTGCCAGCAGCTCCCAGGGTACAGATTCACCCCTCCACTTT